This T cell receptor (beta chain) was recovered during a study of immune evolution from preneoplasia to lung adenocarcinoma. TCRdb's table, derived via immunoSEQ multiplex PCR, lists solely in-frame clones and lacks some. Of more than 4,000 clones detected, 77% appear once; the ten largest clones hold about 9.4%. The clonotype was recovered from a person aged 60 to 85 with lung adenocarcinoma. Material: FFPE adjacent normal lung tissue.

CDR3 bases: TGTGCCAGCAGTGACGGGGGGGCGAACACCGGGGAGCTGTTTTTT. This encodes CASSDGGANTGELFF. The V gene is TRBV6-4, the J gene TRBJ2-2; 7 bases agree with TRBD2. From germline, CDR1 is MRHNA and CDR2 SNTAGT. The CDR3 loop spans 15 amino acids. The V segment lost 2 bases and the J segment 0 bases; nucleotides outside the gene matches: 0.